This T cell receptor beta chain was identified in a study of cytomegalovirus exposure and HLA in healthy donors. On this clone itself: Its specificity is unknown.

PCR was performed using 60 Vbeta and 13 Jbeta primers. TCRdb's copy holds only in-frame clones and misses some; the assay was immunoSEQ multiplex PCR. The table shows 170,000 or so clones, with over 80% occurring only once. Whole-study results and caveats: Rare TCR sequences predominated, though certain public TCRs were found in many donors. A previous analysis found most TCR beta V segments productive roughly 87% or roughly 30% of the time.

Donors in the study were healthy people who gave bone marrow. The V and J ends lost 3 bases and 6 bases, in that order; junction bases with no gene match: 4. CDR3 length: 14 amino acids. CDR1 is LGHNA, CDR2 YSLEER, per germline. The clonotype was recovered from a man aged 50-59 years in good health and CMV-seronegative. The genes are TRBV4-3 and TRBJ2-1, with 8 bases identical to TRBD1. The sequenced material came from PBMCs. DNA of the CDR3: TGCGCCAGCAGCCAGGACAGGGAAGGCAATGAGCAGTTCTTC. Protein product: CASSQDREGNEQFF.